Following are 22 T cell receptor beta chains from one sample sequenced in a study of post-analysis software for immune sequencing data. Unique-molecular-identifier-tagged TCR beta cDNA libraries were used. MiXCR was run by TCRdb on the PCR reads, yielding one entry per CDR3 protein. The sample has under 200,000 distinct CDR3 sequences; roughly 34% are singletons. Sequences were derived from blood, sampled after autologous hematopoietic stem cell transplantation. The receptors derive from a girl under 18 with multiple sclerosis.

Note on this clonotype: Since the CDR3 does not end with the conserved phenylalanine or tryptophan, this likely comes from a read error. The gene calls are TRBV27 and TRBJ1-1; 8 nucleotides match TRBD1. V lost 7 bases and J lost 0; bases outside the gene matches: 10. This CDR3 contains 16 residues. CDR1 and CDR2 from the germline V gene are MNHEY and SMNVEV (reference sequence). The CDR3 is CASKIGQGYMNTEAFC. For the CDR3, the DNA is TGTGCCAGCAAGATAGGACAGGGTTATATGAACACTGAAGCTTTCTGT.

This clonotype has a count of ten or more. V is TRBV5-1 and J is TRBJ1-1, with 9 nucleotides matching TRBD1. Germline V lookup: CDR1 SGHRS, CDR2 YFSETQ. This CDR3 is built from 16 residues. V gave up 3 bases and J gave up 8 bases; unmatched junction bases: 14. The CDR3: CASSWKPGQGSPEAFF. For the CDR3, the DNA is TGCGCCAGCAGCTGGAAGCCGGGACAGGGTTCGCCGGAAGCTTTCTTT.

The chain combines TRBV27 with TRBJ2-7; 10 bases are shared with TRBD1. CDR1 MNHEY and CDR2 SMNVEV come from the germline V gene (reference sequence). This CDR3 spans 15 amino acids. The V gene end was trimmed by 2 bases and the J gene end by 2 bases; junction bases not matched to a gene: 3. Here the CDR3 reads CASSLRQGAPYEQYF. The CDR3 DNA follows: TGTGCCAGCAGTTTAAGACAGGGGGCCCCCTACGAGCAGTACTTC.

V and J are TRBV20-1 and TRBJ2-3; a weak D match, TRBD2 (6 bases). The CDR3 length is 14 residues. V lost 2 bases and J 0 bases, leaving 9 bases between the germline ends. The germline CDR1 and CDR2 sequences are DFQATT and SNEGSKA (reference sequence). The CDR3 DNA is TGCAGTGCTAGACCGGGACTTAGCACAGATACGCAGTATTTT. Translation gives CSARPGLSTDTQYF.

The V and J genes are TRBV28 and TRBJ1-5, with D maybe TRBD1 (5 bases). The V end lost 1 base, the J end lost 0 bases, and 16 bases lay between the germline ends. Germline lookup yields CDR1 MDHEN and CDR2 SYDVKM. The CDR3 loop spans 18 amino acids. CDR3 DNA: TGTGCCAGCAGTTTATTCGTCTGGGGGGGTGATAGCAATCAGCCCCAGCATTTT. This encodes CASSLFVWGGDSNQPQHF.

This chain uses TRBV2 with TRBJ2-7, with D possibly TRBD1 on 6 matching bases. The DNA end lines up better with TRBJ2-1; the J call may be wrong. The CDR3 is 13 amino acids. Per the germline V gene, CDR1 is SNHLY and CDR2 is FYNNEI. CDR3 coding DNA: TGTGCCAGCAGGAGAAATCAGGGGTCCGAGCAGTTCTTC. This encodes CASRRNQGSEQFF.

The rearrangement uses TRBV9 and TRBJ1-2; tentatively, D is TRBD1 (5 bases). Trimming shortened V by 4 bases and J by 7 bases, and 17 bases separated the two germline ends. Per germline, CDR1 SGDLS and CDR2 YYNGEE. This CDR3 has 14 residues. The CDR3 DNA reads TGTGCCAGCAGCCCGCAGGGACGGTATAGTGGCTACACCTTC. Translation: CASSPQGRYSGYTF.

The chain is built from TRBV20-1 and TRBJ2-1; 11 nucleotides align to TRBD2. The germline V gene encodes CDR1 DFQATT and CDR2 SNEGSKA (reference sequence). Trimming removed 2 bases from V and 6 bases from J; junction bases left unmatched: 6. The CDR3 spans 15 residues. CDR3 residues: CSARPLAGGVNEQFF. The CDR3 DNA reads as TGCAGTGCTAGACCCTTAGCGGGAGGGGTCAATGAGCAGTTCTTC.

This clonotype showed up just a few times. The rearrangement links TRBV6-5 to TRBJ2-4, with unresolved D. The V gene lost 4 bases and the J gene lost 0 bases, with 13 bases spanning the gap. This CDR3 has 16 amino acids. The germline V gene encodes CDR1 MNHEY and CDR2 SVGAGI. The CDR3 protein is CASSSPYLGAKNIQYF. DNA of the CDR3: TGTGCCAGCAGTTCTCCTTATTTGGGAGCCAAAAACATTCAGTACTTC.

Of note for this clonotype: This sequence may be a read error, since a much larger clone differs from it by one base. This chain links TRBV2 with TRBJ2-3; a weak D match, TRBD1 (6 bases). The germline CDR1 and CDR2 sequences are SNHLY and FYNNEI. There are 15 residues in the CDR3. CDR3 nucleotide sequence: TGTACCAGCAGCGAGCCGGGACAAAGCACAGATACGCAGTATTTT. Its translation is CTSSEPGQSTDTQYF. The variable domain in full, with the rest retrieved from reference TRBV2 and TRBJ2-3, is EPEVTQTPSHQVTQMGQEVILRCVPISNHLYFYWYRQILGQKVEFLVSFYNNEISEKSEIFDDQFSVERPDGSNFTLKIRSTKLEDSAMYFCTSSEPGQSTDTQYFGPGTRLTVL.

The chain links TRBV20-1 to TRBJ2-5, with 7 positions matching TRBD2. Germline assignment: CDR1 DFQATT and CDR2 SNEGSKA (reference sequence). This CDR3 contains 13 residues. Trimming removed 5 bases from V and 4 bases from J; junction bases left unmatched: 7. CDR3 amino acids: CSAGTPGGETQYF. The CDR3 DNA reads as TGCAGTGCTGGGACTCCGGGGGGAGAGACCCAGTACTTC.

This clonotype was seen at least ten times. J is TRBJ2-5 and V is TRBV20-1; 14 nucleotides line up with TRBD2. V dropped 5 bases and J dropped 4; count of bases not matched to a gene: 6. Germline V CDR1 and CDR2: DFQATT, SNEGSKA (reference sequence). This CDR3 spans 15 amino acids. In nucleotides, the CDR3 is TGCAGTGCTGCACCGGGACTAGCGGGAGCAGAGACCCAGTACTTC. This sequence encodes CSAAPGLAGAETQYF.

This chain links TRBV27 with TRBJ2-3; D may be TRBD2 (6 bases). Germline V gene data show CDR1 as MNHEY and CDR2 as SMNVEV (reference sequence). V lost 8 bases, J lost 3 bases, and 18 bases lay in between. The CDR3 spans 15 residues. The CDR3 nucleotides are TGTGCCAGCCGCTCAAGTCTAGCGACGACAGATACGCAGTATTTT. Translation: CASRSSLATTDTQYF.

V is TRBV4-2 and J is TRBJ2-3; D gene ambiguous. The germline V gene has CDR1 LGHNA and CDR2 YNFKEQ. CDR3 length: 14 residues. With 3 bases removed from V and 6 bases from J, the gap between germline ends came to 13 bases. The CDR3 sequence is CASSQNDSPDTQYF. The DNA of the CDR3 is TGTGCCAGCAGCCAGAATGACTCCCCCGATACGCAGTATTTT.

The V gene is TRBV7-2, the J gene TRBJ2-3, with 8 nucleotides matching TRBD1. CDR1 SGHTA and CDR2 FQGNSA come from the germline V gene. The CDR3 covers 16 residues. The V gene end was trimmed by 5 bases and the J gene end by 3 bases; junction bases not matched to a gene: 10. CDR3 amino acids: CASSLNGQGNTDTQYF. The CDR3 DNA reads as TGTGCCAGCAGCCTCAATGGACAGGGAAATACAGATACGCAGTATTTT.

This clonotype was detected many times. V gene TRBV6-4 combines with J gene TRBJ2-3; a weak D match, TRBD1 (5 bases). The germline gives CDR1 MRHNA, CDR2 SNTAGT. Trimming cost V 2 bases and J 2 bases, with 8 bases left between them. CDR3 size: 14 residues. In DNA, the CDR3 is TGTGCCAGCAGTGACCAGGGATTCACAGATACGCAGTATTTT. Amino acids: CASSDQGFTDTQYF.

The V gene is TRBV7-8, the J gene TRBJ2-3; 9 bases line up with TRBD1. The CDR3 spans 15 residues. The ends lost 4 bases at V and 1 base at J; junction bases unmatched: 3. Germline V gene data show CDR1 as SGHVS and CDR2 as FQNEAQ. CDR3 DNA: TGTGCCAGCAGCTCGGGACAGGGAGGCACAGATACGCAGTATTTT. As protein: CASSSGQGGTDTQYF.

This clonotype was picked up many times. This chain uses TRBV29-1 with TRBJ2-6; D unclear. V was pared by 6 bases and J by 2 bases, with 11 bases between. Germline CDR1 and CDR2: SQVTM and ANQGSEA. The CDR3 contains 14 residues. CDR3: CSVRSEAGANVLTF. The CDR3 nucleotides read TGCAGCGTCCGGAGTGAAGCTGGGGCCAACGTCCTGACTTTC.

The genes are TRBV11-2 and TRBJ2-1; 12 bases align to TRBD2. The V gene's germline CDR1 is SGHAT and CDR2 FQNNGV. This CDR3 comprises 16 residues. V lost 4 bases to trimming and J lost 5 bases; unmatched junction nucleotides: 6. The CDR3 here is CASSSLAGGPDNEQFF. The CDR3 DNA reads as TGTGCCAGCAGCTCGCTAGCGGGAGGGCCCGACAATGAGCAGTTCTTC. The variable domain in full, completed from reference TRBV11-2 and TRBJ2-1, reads EAGVAQSPRYKIIEKRQSVAFWCNPISGHATLYWYQQILGQGPKLLIQFQNNGVVDDSQLPKDRFSAERLKGVDSTLKIQPAKLEDSAVYLCASSSLAGGPDNEQFFGPGTRLTVL.

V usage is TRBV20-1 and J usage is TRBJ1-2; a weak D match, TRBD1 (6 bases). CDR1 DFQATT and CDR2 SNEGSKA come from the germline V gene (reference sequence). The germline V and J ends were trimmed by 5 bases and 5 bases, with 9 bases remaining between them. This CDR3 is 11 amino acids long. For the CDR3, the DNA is TGCAGTGCTGGTAGGGGGTATGGCTACACCTTC. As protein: CSAGRGYGYTF.

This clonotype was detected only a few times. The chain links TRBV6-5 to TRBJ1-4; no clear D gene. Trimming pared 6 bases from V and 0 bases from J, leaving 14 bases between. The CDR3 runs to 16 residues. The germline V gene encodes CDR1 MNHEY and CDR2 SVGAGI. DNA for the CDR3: TGTGCCAGCAGCACAGTCGAGGGATCAACTAATGAAAAACTGTTTTTT. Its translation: CASSTVEGSTNEKLFF.

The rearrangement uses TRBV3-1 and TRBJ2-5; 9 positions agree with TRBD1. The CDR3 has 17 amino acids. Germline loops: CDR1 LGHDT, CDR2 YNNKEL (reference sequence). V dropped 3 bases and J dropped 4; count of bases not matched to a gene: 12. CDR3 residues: CASSQTTGGLNRETQYF. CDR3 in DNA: TGTGCCAGCAGCCAGACCACAGGGGGCCTGAATCGAGAGACCCAGTACTTC.